This T cell receptor beta chain was sequenced for a study of vaccination and CD4 T cells after COVID-19. Study at large: Convalescent donors totaled six males and four females, including two who were Hispanic.

The Oncomine TCR Beta short-read assay was what sequenced the DNA obtained from cultured CD4+ T cells. Someone extracted genomic DNA from cultured CD4+ T cells. From the PCR reads, TCRdb called clonotypes with MiXCR, one entry per CDR3 protein. The table lists almost 15,000 distinct CDR3 sequences, around three quarters of them singletons. In regard to this clonotype: Its target is not known.

This sample's treatment: roughly 11-day PBMC culture with coronavirus spike peptide pools or control peptides (ViraFEST assay). After being plated at around 1.8 million per well, PBMCs were cultured with about 9.1 IU/ml IL-2 and around 9.7 ug/ml peptide pools. Days 3 and 7 saw half the medium replaced with fresh IL-2 medium. The CDR3 contains 21 residues. CDR1 SGHTA and CDR2 FQGNSA come from the germline V gene. Trimming at V came to 1 base and at J to 0 bases, leaving 13 bases not matched to a gene. This receptor was obtained from a human donor who had recovered from COVID-19. J is TRBJ2-3 and V is TRBV7-2, with TRBD2 identical over 13 bases. Sequencing input: CD4+ T cells from blood, cultured in vitro. The CDR3 nucleotides read TGTGCCAGCAGCTTAGACCCCCCACTAGCGGGGGGGACTCCTAGCACAGATACGCAGTATTTT. Amino acid sequence: CASSLDPPLAGGTPSTDTQYF. Variable domain in full (rest from reference TRBV7-2 and TRBJ2-3): GAGVSQSPSNKVTEKGKDVELRCDPISGHTALYWYRQSLGQGLEFLIYFQGNSAPDKSGLPSDRFSAERTGGSVSTLTIQRTQQEDSAVYLCASSLDPPLAGGTPSTDTQYFGPGTRLTVL.